What follows describes a single T cell receptor beta chain. These data belong to a study of technical replicates of blood from a few donors. The data were produced by immunoSEQ multiplex PCR, yet TCRdb's version contains in-frame clones alone and is incomplete. Of approximately 89,000 clones in the sample, around 94% were seen once. The CDR3 loop spans 14 amino acids. The germline CDR1 and CDR2 sequences are MDHEN and SYDVKM. V was pared by 7 bases and J by 0 bases, with 9 bases between. This TCR derives from a human donor in good health. The sample was T cells isolated from PBMCs. This sequence joins TRBV28 and TRBJ2-2; D possibly corresponds to TRBD1 (6 bases). CDR3 amino acids: CASTGHTNTGELFF. The DNA for the CDR3 is TGTGCCAGCACGGGACACACGAACACCGGGGAGCTGTTTTTT.